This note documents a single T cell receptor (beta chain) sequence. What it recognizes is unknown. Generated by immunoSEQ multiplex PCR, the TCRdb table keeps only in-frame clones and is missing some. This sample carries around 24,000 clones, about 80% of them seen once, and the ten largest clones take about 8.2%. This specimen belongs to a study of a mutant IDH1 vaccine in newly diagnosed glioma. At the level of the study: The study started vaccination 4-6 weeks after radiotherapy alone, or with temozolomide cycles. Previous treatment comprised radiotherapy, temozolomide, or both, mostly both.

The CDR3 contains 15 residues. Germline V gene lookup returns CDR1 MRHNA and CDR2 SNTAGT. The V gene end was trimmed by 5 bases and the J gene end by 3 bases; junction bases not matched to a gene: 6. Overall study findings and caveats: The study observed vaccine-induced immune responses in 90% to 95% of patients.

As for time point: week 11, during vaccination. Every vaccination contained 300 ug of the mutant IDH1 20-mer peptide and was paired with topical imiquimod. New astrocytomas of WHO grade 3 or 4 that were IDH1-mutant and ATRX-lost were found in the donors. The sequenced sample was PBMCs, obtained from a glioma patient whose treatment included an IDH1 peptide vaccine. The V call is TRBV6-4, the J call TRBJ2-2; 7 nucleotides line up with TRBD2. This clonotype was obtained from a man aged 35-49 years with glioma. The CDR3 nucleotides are TGTGCCAGCAGTTCGGCTAGCGGAGACACCGGGGAGCTGTTTTTT. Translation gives CASSSASGDTGELFF.